The next 19 T cell receptor beta chains were all read from a single sample in a study of OX40 agonist ivuxolimab in advanced cancers. Libraries were prepared through the immunoSEQ multiplex PCR assay. TCRdb retrieved this table from immuneACCESS and kept in-frame rearrangements only. Not all clones are present; in checked studies, unresolved V genes account for under half, and no reason is known for the remainder. The sample table shows tens of thousands of clones, and roughly 80% are seen once. The ten largest make up 1.1% of the sample. This sample comprised CD4+ or CD8+ T cells sorted from blood, obtained in a trial of the OX40 agonist ivuxolimab. These receptor sequences come from an adult with an advanced solid tumor such as melanoma, head and neck, liver or kidney cancer.

V is TRBV4-1 and J is TRBJ2-7; the D gene is possibly TRBD1 (6 bases). Germline V gives CDR1 MGHRA, CDR2 YSYEKL. The ends were cut back, 1 base at V and 3 bases at J, with 13 bases in the middle. There are 15 residues in the CDR3. For the CDR3, the DNA is TGCGCCAGCAGCCAAGCCGCCGGACAGAGCTACGAGCAGTACTTC. It is translated as CASSQAAGQSYEQYF.

The V gene is TRBV7-2, the J gene TRBJ2-5; 12 nucleotides agree with TRBD2. Germline CDR1 SGHTA, CDR2 FQGNSA. CDR3 length: 18 residues. V dropped 5 bases and J dropped 3; count of bases not matched to a gene: 13. CDR3 in amino acids: CASSPNLAGGQVEETQYF. CDR3 bases: TGTGCCAGCAGCCCGAATCTAGCGGGGGGGCAAGTGGAAGAGACCCAGTACTTC.

This chain links TRBV29-1 with TRBJ1-1, with a possible D match to TRBD1 (6 bases). V was pared by 7 bases and J by 5 bases, with 14 bases between. CDR3 length: 12 amino acids. Germline assignment: CDR1 SQVTM and CDR2 ANQGSEA. CDR3 nucleotides: TGCAGCGGCCGGGACACCGGGACTGAAGCTTTCTTT. Protein sequence: CSGRDTGTEAFF.

The chain recombines TRBV6-1 with TRBJ2-7, with TRBD1 as a possible D gene (6 bases). V gave up 6 bases and J gave up 4 bases, with 13 bases separating them. CDR3 length: 13 residues. Per the germline V gene, CDR1 is MNHNS and CDR2 is SASEGT. The CDR3 nucleotides read TGTGCCAGCAGAGGGACATCAGGGTACGAGCAGTACTTC. Protein sequence: CASRGTSGYEQYF.

The CDR3 spells CASSMTGGFYEQYF. The CDR3, as DNA: TGTGCCAGCAGCATGACAGGGGGCTTCTACGAGCAGTACTTC. This sequence joins TRBV7-2 and TRBJ2-7, with 10 bases that match TRBD1. This CDR3 region has 14 residues. Germline lookup yields CDR1 SGHTA and CDR2 FQGNSA. Losses at the gene ends were 5 bases for V and 3 bases for J; bases not matched to a gene: 4.

This chain joins TRBV27 and TRBJ1-6; perhaps TRBD1 as D (6 bases). The CDR3 length is 15 residues. Trimming shortened V by 8 bases and J by 7 bases, and 18 bases separated the two germline ends. The germline V gene has CDR1 MNHEY and CDR2 SMNVEV (reference sequence). The CDR3 region has the DNA TGTGCCAGCGGCTTATCCGGGACAAAGAATTCACCCCTCCACTTT. Its translation: CASGLSGTKNSPLHF.

This clone has a handful of counts. The chain carries TRBV19 and TRBJ1-5; D perhaps matches TRBD1 (5 bases). V gave up 4 bases and J gave up 8 bases, with 12 bases separating them. Germline V gives CDR1 LNHDA, CDR2 SQIVND (reference sequence). CDR3 size: 13 residues. The CDR3 DNA is TGTGCCAGTAGTACAGCAGGGACCGAGCCCCAGCATTTT. Translation gives CASSTAGTEPQHF.

The chain is built from TRBV28 and TRBJ2-7; TRBD1 matches at 7 bases. Germline loops: CDR1 MDHEN, CDR2 SYDVKM. CDR3 length: 14 residues. V shed 3 bases, J shed 1 base, and the junction held 3 bases outside the gene matches. The CDR3 bases are TGTGCCAGCAGTTTGACAGGGATATCCTACGAGCAGTACTTC. Translated, it gives CASSLTGISYEQYF. Full variable domain (outside the CDR3, taken from reference TRBV28 and TRBJ2-7): DVKVTQSSRYLVKRTGEKVFLECVQDMDHENMFWYRQDPGLGLRLIYFSYDVKMKEKGDIPEGYSVSREKKERFSLILESASTNQTSMYLCASSLTGISYEQYFGPGTRLTVT.

J is TRBJ1-1 and V is TRBV6-6; unclear D gene. The V end was cut by 10 bases, the J end by 1 base, with 16 bases between. The V gene's germline CDR1 is MNHNY and CDR2 SVGAGI (reference sequence). The CDR3 sequence is 14 residues long. As DNA, the CDR3 is TGTGCCACCTGGGGTGGAGCCGCGAACACTGAAGCTTTCTTT. Translated, it gives CATWGGAANTEAFF.

The chain couples TRBV6-5 to TRBJ1-1; no firm D call. The CDR3 loop spans 15 amino acids. CDR1 and CDR2 (germline): MNHEY, SVGAGI. Trimming left V 7 bases short and J 2 bases short, with 17 bases between. The DNA for the CDR3 is TGTGCCAGCATGGGCGTCGCGGGCTACAACACTGAAGCTTTCTTT. Its protein product is CASMGVAGYNTEAFF.

This chain uses TRBV5-1 with TRBJ2-7; D unclear. Germline V gives CDR1 SGHRS, CDR2 YFSETQ. V dropped 0 bases and J dropped 2 bases, with 9 bases sitting between them. The CDR3 is made up of 14 amino acids. CDR3 loop: CASSLVVNPYEQYF. CDR3 DNA: TGCGCCAGCAGCTTGGTCGTCAACCCCTACGAGCAGTACTTC. Full variable domain (rest looked up from reference TRBV5-1 and TRBJ2-7): KAGVTQTPRYLIKTRGQQVTLSCSPISGHRSVSWYQQTPGQGLQFLFEYFSETQRNKGNFPGRFSGRQFSNSRSEMNVSTLELGDSALYLCASSLVVNPYEQYFGPGTRLTVT.

The chain is built from TRBV2 and TRBJ1-4; 9 bases line up with TRBD1. Germline lookup yields CDR1 SNHLY and CDR2 FYNNEI. The CDR3 is made up of 13 amino acids. V lost 9 bases to trimming and J lost 8 bases; unmatched junction nucleotides: 7. CDR3 loop: CARGDRVHEKLFF. In DNA form, the CDR3 reads TGTGCCAGGGGGGACAGGGTTCACGAAAAACTGTTTTTT.

CDR3 bases: TGTGCCGGAGGACAGGGACAAAGTCAGCCCCAGCATTTT. This gives the protein CAGGQGQSQPQHF. The rearrangement joins TRBV6-6 to TRBJ1-5; 8 bases are shared with TRBD1. CDR1 MNHNY and CDR2 SVGAGI come from the germline V gene (reference sequence). This CDR3 spans 13 amino acids. Trimming at V came to 11 bases and at J to 6 bases, leaving 9 bases not matched to a gene.

The chain is built from TRBV7-2 and TRBJ2-2; no definite D call. The CDR3 consists of 12 residues. Trimming took off 5 bases at V and 8 bases at J, with 9 bases between the two ends. The germline V gene encodes CDR1 SGHTA and CDR2 FQGNSA. The CDR3 sequence is CASSVYGGELFF. CDR3 sequence (DNA): TGTGCCAGCAGCGTTTACGGTGGGGAGCTGTTTTTT.

This chain connects TRBV19 to TRBJ1-1; D unclear. Germline loops: CDR1 LNHDA, CDR2 SQIVND (reference sequence). Trimming removed 4 bases from V and 3 bases from J, with 15 bases in between. The CDR3 totals 15 residues. The CDR3 DNA is TGTGCCAGTAGTACCCTCTCTGGAGGATACACTGAAGCTTTCTTT. It translates to CASSTLSGGYTEAFF.

The table lists this clone with a count of one. The rearrangement uses TRBV19 and TRBJ2-3; D not resolved. The CDR3 totals 16 residues. V shed 6 bases and J shed 3 bases, with 19 bases lying between them. Looked up from germline, CDR1 is LNHDA and CDR2 is SQIVND (reference sequence). CDR3 protein: CASSPLEDVRTDTQYF. The DNA of the CDR3 is TGTGCCAGTAGCCCATTAGAGGATGTGAGGACAGATACGCAGTATTTT.

This rearrangement joins TRBV5-1 to TRBJ1-2; D call uncertain. This CDR3 contains 12 residues. The germline gives CDR1 SGHRS, CDR2 YFSETQ. V was trimmed by 4 bases and J by 6 bases, leaving 10 bases between them. CDR3 nucleotides: TGCGCCAGCAGCCGGGATCTCCATGGCTACACCTTC. This gives the protein CASSRDLHGYTF.

This chain uses TRBV10-2 with TRBJ2-2; D gene ambiguous. The CDR3 totals 12 residues. CDR1 and CDR2 (germline): WSHSY, SAAADI. Deletions cut 7 bases from V and 5 bases from J, with 8 bases between. The CDR3 nucleotides are TGCGCCAGCACTGCCTGGACCGGGGAGCTGTTTTTT. Translated, it gives CASTAWTGELFF.

This clone was counted once. The J gene is TRBJ2-2, the V gene TRBV5-1, with D perhaps assigned TRBD1 or TRBD2 (6 bases each). This CDR3 region has 15 residues. Germline assignment: CDR1 SGHRS and CDR2 YFSETQ. Trimming left V 5 bases short and J 1 base short, with 12 bases between. Here the CDR3 reads CASRAGTKNTGELFF. The DNA for the CDR3 is TGCGCCAGCAGGGCGGGGACAAAGAACACCGGGGAGCTGTTTTTT.